Following are 7 T cell receptor beta chains from one sample sequenced in a study of blood T cell repertoires in COVID-19. Here immunoSEQ multiplex PCR was the method, and the copy in TCRdb shows in-frame clones only, minus some. Of about 160,000 clones listed, 85% to 95% are singletons. The sample was peripheral blood. Receptors were obtained from a woman aged 50 to 60 with acute or convalescent COVID-19.

The rearrangement uses TRBV9 and TRBJ2-7; 9 bases are a match to TRBD2. CDR3 length: 15 residues. CDR1 and CDR2 (germline): SGDLS, YYNGEE. V lost 0 bases and J lost 0; bases outside the gene matches: 1. The CDR3 DNA reads TGTGCCAGCAGCGTAGAAGCGGGAGGCTCCTACGAGCAGTACTTC. It specifies CASSVEAGGSYEQYF. Together with reference TRBV9 and TRBJ2-7, the CDR3 gives the full variable domain: DSGVTQTPKHLITATGQRVTLRCSPRSGDLSVYWYQQSLDQGLQFLIQYYNGEERAKGNILERFSAQQFPDLHSELNLSSLELGDSALYFCASSVEAGGSYEQYFGPGTRLTVT.

This sequence joins TRBV2 and TRBJ2-1; TRBD2 matches at 11 bases. J lost 13 bases, V lost 3 bases, and 8 bases had no gene match. The germline V gene encodes CDR1 SNHLY and CDR2 FYNNEI. The CDR3 covers 14 residues. CDR3 coding DNA: TGTGCCAGCAGTGAGACTAGCGGGGCCTCGATACAGTTCTTC. Its protein product is CASSETSGASIQFF.

V gene TRBV4-3 combines with J gene TRBJ2-5; D not certain. Trimming pared 0 bases from V and 2 bases from J, leaving 10 bases between. Germline V gives CDR1 LGHNA, CDR2 YSLEER. The CDR3 is 15 amino acids. CDR3 sequence reads: CASSQDFQSQETQYF. In DNA form, the CDR3 reads TGCGCCAGCAGCCAAGATTTCCAGTCGCAAGAGACCCAGTACTTC.

The gene calls are TRBV6-1 and TRBJ1-2, with D uncertain. V was shortened by 0 bases and J by 4 bases, with 9 bases between the two germline ends. From germline, CDR1 is MNHNS and CDR2 SASEGT. The CDR3 length is 14 residues. In DNA form, the CDR3 reads TGTGCCAGCAGTGAAGCTTACGGAGCCTATGGCTACACCTTC. Translated: CASSEAYGAYGYTF.

The chain employs TRBV2 and TRBJ1-5; D is ambiguous. Trimming removed 1 base at V and 11 bases at J, with 6 bases between. Germline values: CDR1 SNHLY, CDR2 FYNNEI. The length of the CDR3 is 11 residues. This chain's CDR3 is CASSEGSSQHF. The CDR3 coding sequence is TGTGCCAGCAGTGAAGGGAGTTCCCAGCATTTT.

A word on this clone: At one end the junction does not follow the germline gene, possibly because of a read error. The chain joins TRBV6-2 or TRBV6-3 to TRBJ1-2; D call uncertain. The CDR3 covers 13 residues. The V gene's germline CDR1 is MNHEY and CDR2 SVGEGT. CDR3 region: CASSLNTGSPSNF. The CDR3 nucleotides read TGTGCCAGCAGTCTGAATACCGGGAGCCCTTCCAACTTC.

This rearrangement joins TRBV6-2 or TRBV6-3 to TRBJ2-2; 11 nucleotides match TRBD2. Germline V gene sequence: CDR1 MNHEY, CDR2 SVGEGT. This CDR3 comprises 18 residues. V dropped 6 bases and J dropped 0; count of bases not matched to a gene: 9. The CDR3 DNA sequence: TGTGCCAGCAGCCCCCTAGGACTAGCGGGTCCGAACACCGGGGAGCTGTTTTTT. This codes for CASSPLGLAGPNTGELFF.